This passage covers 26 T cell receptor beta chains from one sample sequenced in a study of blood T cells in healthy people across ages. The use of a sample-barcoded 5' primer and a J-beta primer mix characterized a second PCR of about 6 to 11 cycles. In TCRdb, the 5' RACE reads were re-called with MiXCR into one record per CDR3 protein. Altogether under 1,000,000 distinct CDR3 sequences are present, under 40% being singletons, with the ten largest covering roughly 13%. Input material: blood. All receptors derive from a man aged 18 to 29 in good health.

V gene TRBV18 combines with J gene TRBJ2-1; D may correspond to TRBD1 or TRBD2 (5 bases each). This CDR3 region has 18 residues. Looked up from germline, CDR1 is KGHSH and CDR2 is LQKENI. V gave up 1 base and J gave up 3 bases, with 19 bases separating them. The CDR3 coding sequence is TGTGCCAGCTCACCACGGGGGTTAGGTAGCCTGGACTACAATGAGCAGTTCTTC. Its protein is CASSPRGLGSLDYNEQFF. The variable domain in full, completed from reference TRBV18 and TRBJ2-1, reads NAGVMQNPRHLVRRRGQEARLRCSPMKGHSHVYWYRQLPEEGLKFMVYLQKENIIDESGMPKERFSAEFPKEGPSILRIQQVVRGDSAAYFCASSPRGLGSLDYNEQFFGPGTRLTVL.

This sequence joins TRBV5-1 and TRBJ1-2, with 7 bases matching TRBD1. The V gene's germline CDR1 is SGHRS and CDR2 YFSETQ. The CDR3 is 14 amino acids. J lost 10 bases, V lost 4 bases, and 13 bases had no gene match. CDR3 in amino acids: CASSAAGGDGDYTF. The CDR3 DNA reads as TGCGCCAGCAGCGCCGCAGGGGGTGATGGTGACTACACCTTC. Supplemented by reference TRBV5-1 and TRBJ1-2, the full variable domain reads KAGVTQTPRYLIKTRGQQVTLSCSPISGHRSVSWYQQTPGQGLQFLFEYFSETQRNKGNFPGRFSGRQFSNSRSEMNVSTLELGDSALYLCASSAAGGDGDYTFGSGTRLTVV.

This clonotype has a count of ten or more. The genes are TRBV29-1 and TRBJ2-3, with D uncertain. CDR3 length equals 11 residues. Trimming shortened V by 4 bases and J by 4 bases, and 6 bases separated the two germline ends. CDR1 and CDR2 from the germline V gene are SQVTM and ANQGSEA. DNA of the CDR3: TGCAGCGTTGTGGGTCCAGATACGCAGTATTTT. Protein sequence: CSVVGPDTQYF.

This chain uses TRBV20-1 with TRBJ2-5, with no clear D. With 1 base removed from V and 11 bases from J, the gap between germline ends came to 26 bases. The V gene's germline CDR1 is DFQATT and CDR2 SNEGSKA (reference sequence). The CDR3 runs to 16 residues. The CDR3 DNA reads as TGCAGTGCTAGAGCCGGCCTGGGTACCCGACCCTCCGTGCAGTACTTC. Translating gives CSARAGLGTRPSVQYF.

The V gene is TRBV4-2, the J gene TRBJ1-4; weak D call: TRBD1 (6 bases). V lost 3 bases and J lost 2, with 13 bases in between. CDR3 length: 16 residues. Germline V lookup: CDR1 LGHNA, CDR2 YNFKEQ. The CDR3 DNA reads TGTGCCAGCAGCCAGAGGGGGGCAGTGACTAATGAAAAACTGTTTTTT. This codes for CASSQRGAVTNEKLFF.

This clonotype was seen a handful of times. In DNA, the CDR3 is TGTGCCAGCAGCCTCACATGGACTCAATACAATGAGCAGTACTTC. Its translation is CASSLTWTQYNEQYF. The chain joins TRBV3-1 to TRBJ2-1; D perhaps matches TRBD2 (5 bases). The end of the DNA fits TRBJ2-7 better, so the J call may be wrong. Germline CDR1 is LGHDT and CDR2 is YNNKEL (reference sequence). The CDR3 is 15 amino acids.

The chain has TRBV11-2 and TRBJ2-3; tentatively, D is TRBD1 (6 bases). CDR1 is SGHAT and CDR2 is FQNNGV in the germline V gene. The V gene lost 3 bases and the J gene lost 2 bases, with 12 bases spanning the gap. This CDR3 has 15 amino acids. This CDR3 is CASSFNRANTDTQYF. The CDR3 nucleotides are TGTGCCAGCAGCTTTAACAGGGCTAACACAGATACGCAGTATTTT.

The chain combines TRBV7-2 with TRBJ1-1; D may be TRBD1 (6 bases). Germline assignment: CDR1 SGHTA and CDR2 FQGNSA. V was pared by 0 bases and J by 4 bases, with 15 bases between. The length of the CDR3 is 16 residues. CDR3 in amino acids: CASSLAWGAQGTEAFF. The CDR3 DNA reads TGTGCCAGCAGCTTAGCTTGGGGGGCGCAGGGCACTGAAGCTTTCTTT.

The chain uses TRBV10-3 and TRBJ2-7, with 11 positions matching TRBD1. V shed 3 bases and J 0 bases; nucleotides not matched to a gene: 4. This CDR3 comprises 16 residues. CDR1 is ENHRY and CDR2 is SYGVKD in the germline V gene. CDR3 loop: CAISDLGQGVSYEQYF. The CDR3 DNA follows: TGTGCCATCAGTGACCTGGGACAGGGGGTCTCCTACGAGCAGTACTTC.

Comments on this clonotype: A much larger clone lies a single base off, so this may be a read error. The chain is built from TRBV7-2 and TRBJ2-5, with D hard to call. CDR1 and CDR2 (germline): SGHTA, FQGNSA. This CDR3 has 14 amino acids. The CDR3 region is CASSLMAIQEIQYF. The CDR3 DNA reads TGTGCCAGCAGCTTAATGGCAATCCAAGAGATCCAGTACTTC. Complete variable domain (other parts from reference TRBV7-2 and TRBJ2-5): GAGVSQSPSNKVTEKGKDVELRCDPISGHTALYWYRQSLGQGLEFLIYFQGNSAPDKSGLPSDRFSAERTGGSVSTLTIQRTQQEDSAVYLCASSLMAIQEIQYFGPGTRLLVL.

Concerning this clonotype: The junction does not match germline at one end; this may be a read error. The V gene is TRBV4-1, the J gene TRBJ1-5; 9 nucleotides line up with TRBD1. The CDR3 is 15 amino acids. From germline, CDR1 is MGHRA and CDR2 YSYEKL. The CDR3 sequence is CASGQGQGLFQPQHF. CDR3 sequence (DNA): TGCGCCAGCGGCCAGGGACAGGGTTTATTTCAGCCCCAGCATTTT.

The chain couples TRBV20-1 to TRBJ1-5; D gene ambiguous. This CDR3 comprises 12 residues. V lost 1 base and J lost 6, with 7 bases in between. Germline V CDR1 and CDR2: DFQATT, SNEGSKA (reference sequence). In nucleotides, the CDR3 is TGCAGTGCTAGAGGCCTTGGTCAGCCCCAGCATTTT. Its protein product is CSARGLGQPQHF.

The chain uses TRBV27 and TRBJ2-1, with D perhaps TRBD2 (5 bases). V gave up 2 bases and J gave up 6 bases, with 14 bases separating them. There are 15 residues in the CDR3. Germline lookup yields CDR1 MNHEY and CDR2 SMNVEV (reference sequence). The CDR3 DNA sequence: TGTGCCAGCAGTTTAATGAGGGATGGAAGCAATGAGCAGTTCTTC. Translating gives CASSLMRDGSNEQFF.

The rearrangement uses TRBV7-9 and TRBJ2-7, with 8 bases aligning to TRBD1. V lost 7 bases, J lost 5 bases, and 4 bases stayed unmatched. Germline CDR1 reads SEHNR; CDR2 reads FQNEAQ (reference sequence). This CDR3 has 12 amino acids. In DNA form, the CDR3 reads TGTGCCAGCACCAAACAGGGGGACGAGCAGTACTTC. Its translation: CASTKQGDEQYF.

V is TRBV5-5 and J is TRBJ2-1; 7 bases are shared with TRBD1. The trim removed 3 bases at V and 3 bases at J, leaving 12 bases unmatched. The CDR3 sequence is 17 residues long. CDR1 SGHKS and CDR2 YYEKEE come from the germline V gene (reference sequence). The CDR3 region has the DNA TGTGCCAGCAGCTCCCCGACCGGGACAGAAGGCTACAATGAGCAGTTCTTC. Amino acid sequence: CASSSPTGTEGYNEQFF.

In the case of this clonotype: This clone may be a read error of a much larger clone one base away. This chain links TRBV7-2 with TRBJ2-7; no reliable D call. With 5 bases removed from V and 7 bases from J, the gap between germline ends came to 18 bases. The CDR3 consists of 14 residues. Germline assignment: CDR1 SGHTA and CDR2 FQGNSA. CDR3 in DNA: TGTGCCAGCAGCAGCACGGGCTACTACAATGAGCAGTACTTC. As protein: CASSSTGYYNEQYF.

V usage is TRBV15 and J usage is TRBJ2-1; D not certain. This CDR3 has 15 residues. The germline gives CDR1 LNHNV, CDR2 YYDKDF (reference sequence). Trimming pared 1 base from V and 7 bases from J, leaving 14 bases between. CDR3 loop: CATSRALAGVNEQFF. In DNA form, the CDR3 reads TGTGCCACCAGCAGAGCCTTAGCCGGAGTTAATGAGCAGTTCTTC.

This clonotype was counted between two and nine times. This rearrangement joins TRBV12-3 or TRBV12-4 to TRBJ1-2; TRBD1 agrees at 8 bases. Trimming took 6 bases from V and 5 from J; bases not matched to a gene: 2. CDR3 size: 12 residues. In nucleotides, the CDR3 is TGTGCCAGCAGAGACAGGGGTTATGGCTACACCTTC. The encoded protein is CASRDRGYGYTF.

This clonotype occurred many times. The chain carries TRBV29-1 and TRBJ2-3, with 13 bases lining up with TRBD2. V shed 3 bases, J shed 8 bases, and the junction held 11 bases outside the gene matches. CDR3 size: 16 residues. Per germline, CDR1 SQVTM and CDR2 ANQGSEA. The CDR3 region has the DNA TGCAGCGTTGAGGGGGCCGGGACTAGCGGGGATCTTACGCAGTATTTT. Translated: CSVEGAGTSGDLTQYF.

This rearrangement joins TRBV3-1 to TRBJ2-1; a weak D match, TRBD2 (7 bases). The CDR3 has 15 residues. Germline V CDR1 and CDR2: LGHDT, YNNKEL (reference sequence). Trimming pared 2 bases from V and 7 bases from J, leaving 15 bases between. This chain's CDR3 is CASSQRPGGGNEQFF. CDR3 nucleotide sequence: TGTGCCAGCAGCCAACGTCCGGGGGGCGGGAATGAGCAGTTCTTC.

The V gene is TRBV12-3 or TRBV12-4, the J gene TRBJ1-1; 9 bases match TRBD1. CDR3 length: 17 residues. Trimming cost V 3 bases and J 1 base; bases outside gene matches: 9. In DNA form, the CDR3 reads TGTGCCAGCAGTTTTTTGGTGACGGGACAGGGGAACACTGAAGCTTTCTTT. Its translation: CASSFLVTGQGNTEAFF.

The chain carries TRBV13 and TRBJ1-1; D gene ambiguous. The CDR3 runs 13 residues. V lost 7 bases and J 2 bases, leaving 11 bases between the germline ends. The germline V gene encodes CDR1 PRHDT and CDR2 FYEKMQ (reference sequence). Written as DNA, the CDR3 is TGTGCCAGCAACGCGGCAGTAAACACTGAAGCTTTCTTT. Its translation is CASNAAVNTEAFF.

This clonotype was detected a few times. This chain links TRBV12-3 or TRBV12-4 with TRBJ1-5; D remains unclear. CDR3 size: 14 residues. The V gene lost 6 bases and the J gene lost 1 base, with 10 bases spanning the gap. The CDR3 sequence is CASSRSRSNQPQHF. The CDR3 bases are TGTGCCAGCAGCCGCAGCAGGAGCAATCAGCCCCAGCATTTT.

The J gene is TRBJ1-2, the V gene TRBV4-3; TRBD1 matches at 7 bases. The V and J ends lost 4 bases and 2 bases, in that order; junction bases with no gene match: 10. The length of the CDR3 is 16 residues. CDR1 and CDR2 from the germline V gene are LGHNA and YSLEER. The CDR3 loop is CASSRHAGGENYGYTF. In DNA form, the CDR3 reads TGCGCCAGCAGCCGCCACGCAGGGGGGGAGAACTATGGCTACACCTTC.

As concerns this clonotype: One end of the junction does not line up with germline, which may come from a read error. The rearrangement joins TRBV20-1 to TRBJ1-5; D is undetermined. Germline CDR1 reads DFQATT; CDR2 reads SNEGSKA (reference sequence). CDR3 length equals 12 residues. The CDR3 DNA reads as TGCAGTGTTAGAGAAGTGAACCAGCCCCAGCATTTT. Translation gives CSVREVNQPQHF.

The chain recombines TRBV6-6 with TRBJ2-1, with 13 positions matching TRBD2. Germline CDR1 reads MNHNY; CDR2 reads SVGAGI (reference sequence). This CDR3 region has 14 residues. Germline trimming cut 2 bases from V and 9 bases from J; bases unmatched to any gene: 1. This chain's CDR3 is CASSYTSGRGEQFF. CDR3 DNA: TGTGCCAGCAGTTACACTAGCGGGAGGGGTGAGCAGTTCTTC.